The 20 T cell receptor beta chains below all came from one sample that was sequenced in a study of blood T cells in healthy people across ages. Primed by a sample-barcoded 5' primer and a J-beta primer mix, a second PCR proceeded for about 6 to 12 cycles. TCRdb re-called the 5' RACE reads through MiXCR, storing one row per CDR3 protein. This table holds 540,000 or so distinct CDR3 sequences, about 24% found once. This sample also belongs to another study, concerning T cells of mothers and their children.

What was sequenced was blood. These receptors were taken from a boy between 10 and 17 years old in good health.

This clonotype was seen ten or more times. The V gene is TRBV7-8, the J gene TRBJ2-5; 7 bases line up with TRBD2. V trimming: 5 bases; J trimming: 1 base; junction bases outside the gene matches: 7. From germline, CDR1 is SGHVS and CDR2 FQNEAQ. CDR3 length: 15 amino acids. As DNA, the CDR3 is TGTGCCAGCAGCCCTGGGGGGGAGGGCCAAGAGACCCAGTACTTC. Protein product: CASSPGGEGQETQYF.

The rearrangement uses TRBV5-1 and TRBJ2-7; D may be TRBD2 (7 bases). CDR1 is SGHRS and CDR2 is YFSETQ in the germline V gene. The CDR3 consists of 15 residues. Trimming stripped 4 bases from V and 7 bases from J, with 21 bases between. The CDR3 region is CASSLPGATGGEQYF. The CDR3 DNA reads as TGCGCCAGCAGCCTCCCAGGGGCGACGGGGGGTGAGCAGTACTTC.

This clonotype was counted between two and nine times. The chain joins TRBV20-1 to TRBJ2-3; 7 bases match TRBD2. This CDR3 is 16 amino acids long. V lost 7 bases, J lost 5 bases, and 18 bases stayed unmatched. The germline V gene has CDR1 DFQATT and CDR2 SNEGSKA (reference sequence). CDR3 protein: CSVDSPGREQEDTQYF. CDR3 DNA sequence: TGCAGTGTCGACTCCCCGGGGCGGGAGCAGGAAGATACGCAGTATTTT.

This clonotype was seen more than once but under ten times. The chain is built from TRBV4-3 and TRBJ2-5; 7 bases fit TRBD2. V lost 1 base to trimming and J lost 3 bases; unmatched junction nucleotides: 11. Germline V lookup: CDR1 LGHNA, CDR2 YSLEER. This CDR3 region has 17 residues. CDR3 bases: TGCGCCAGCAGCCAAGCTCCCTGGCCAGCGGGAAAAGAGACCCAGTACTTC. Residues: CASSQAPWPAGKETQYF.

As regards this clonotype: One end of the junction does not line up with germline, which may come from a read error. The J gene is TRBJ1-1, the V gene TRBV7-2, with D unresolved. The CDR3 spans 13 residues. Germline V gene data show CDR1 as SGHTA and CDR2 as FQGNSA. CDR3 sequence: CDSRTLLNTEAFF. The CDR3 bases are TGTGACAGCAGGACCTTGTTGAACACTGAAGCTTTCTTT. Using reference TRBV7-2 and TRBJ1-1 for the parts outside the CDR3, the full variable domain is GAGVSQSPSNKVTEKGKDVELRCDPISGHTALYWYRQSLGQGLEFLIYFQGNSAPDKSGLPSDRFSAERTGGSVSTLTIQRTQQEDSAVYLCDSRTLLNTEAFFGQGTRLTVV.

The chain couples TRBV20-1 to TRBJ2-1, with a possible D match to TRBD2 (6 bases). The CDR3 loop spans 15 amino acids. Looked up from germline, CDR1 is DFQATT and CDR2 is SNEGSKA (reference sequence). Between the trimmed V and J ends, which lost 0 bases and 3 bases, there was a span of 12 bases. The CDR3 sequence is CSARDSPGSYNEQFF. The CDR3, as DNA: TGCAGTGCTAGAGATAGTCCCGGGAGCTACAATGAGCAGTTCTTC.

V usage is TRBV13 and J usage is TRBJ1-3; D unresolved. Germline CDR1 and CDR2: PRHDT and FYEKMQ (reference sequence). The CDR3 is 16 residues long. The germline V and J ends were trimmed by 2 bases and 0 bases, with 11 bases remaining between them. In nucleotides, the CDR3 is TGTGCCAGCAGCTTACGAGGACGCAGCTCTGGAAACACCATATATTTT. The encoded protein is CASSLRGRSSGNTIYF.

The V gene is TRBV20-1, the J gene TRBJ2-5, with D perhaps TRBD1 or TRBD2 (6 bases each). The DNA end favors TRBJ2-7, so the J call may be wrong. Germline V gene lookup returns CDR1 DFQATT and CDR2 SNEGSKA (reference sequence). This CDR3 is 15 amino acids long. CDR3 DNA: TGCAGTGCTAGAGATCCTGGGGGGCCGTACTACGAGCAGTACTTC. This encodes CSARDPGGPYYEQYF.

In regard to this clonotype: A read error may account for a junction end that differs from germline. The rearrangement uses TRBV9 and TRBJ2-5, with TRBD1 matching 7 bases. The last part of the DNA fits TRBJ2-1 better; the J call may be wrong. The CDR3 sequence is 12 residues long. The germline gives CDR1 SGDLS, CDR2 YYNGEE. This chain's CDR3 is CASSVDRDEQFF. DNA for the CDR3: TGCGCCAGCAGCGTCGACAGGGATGAGCAGTTCTTC.

This clonotype has a count of ten or more. One end of the junction is discordant with germline, which a read error may explain. V gene TRBV5-1 combines with J gene TRBJ1-4; TRBD1 matches 9 bases. The CDR3 is 13 amino acids. The germline CDR1 and CDR2 sequences are SGHRS and YFSETQ. The CDR3 loop reads CASSPGQGEKLFF. The DNA of the CDR3 is TGTGCCAGCAGCCCTGGACAGGGGGAAAAACTGTTTTTT.

This clonotype was recorded a few times. V and J are TRBV27 and TRBJ2-7, with 7 bases aligning to TRBD1. This CDR3 region has 16 residues. Trimming removed 4 bases from V and 4 bases from J; junction bases left unmatched: 13. In germline, CDR1 is MNHEY, CDR2 SMNVEV (reference sequence). This chain's CDR3 is CASSSLTQGRVYEQYF. The CDR3 DNA reads as TGTGCCAGCAGTTCTCTGACACAGGGGCGGGTGTACGAGCAGTACTTC.

This clonotype was seen more than once but under ten times. CDR3 in amino acids: CASSSFLKLTQETQYF. CDR3 DNA: TGTGCCAGCAGTTCTTTTTTAAAGCTTACTCAAGAGACCCAGTACTTC. This chain joins TRBV12-3 or TRBV12-4 and TRBJ2-5; no definite D call. The CDR3 runs to 16 residues. Trimming took 4 bases from V and 2 from J, leaving 17 bases between them.

This clonotype was seen a few times. The chain combines TRBV6-6 with TRBJ2-5; 10 bases map to TRBD1. V was pared by 6 bases and J by 3 bases, with 7 bases of the junction left unmatched. This CDR3 spans 15 amino acids. CDR1 and CDR2 from the germline V gene are MNHNY and SVGAGI (reference sequence). The CDR3 DNA reads as TGTGCCAGCAGACGCCGGGACAGGGGAGAAGAGACCCAGTACTTC. Translated, it gives CASRRRDRGEETQYF.

This sequence joins TRBV7-2 and TRBJ2-1; 8 bases align to TRBD2. Germline V gene sequence: CDR1 SGHTA, CDR2 FQGNSA. The CDR3 is 17 residues long. V shed 3 bases, J shed 7 bases, and the junction held 14 bases outside the gene matches. For the CDR3, the DNA is TGTGCCAGCAGCTTCTTATTAGGGGCGGGGGGTACAAATGAGCAGTTCTTC. Translating gives CASSFLLGAGGTNEQFF. Filled out from reference TRBV7-2 and TRBJ2-1, the complete variable domain reads GAGVSQSPSNKVTEKGKDVELRCDPISGHTALYWYRQSLGQGLEFLIYFQGNSAPDKSGLPSDRFSAERTGGSVSTLTIQRTQQEDSAVYLCASSFLLGAGGTNEQFFGPGTRLTVL.

This clonotype was seen at least ten times. The chain couples TRBV5-1 to TRBJ1-2; D gene ambiguous. The germline CDR1 and CDR2 sequences are SGHRS and YFSETQ. V was trimmed by 4 bases and J by 5 bases, leaving 9 bases between them. The CDR3 is 12 residues long. The CDR3 region is CASSPSSYGYTF. CDR3 nucleotides: TGCGCCAGCAGCCCGTCGTCGTATGGCTACACCTTC. Looking up the rest from reference TRBV5-1 and TRBJ1-2 gives the full variable domain: KAGVTQTPRYLIKTRGQQVTLSCSPISGHRSVSWYQQTPGQGLQFLFEYFSETQRNKGNFPGRFSGRQFSNSRSEMNVSTLELGDSALYLCASSPSSYGYTFGSGTRLTVV.

This clonotype was seen only a few times. The V call is TRBV6-2 or TRBV6-3, the J call TRBJ2-1, with a weak D call TRBD1 (6 bases). The germline V gene encodes CDR1 MNHEY and CDR2 SVGEGT. The CDR3 spans 11 residues. Between the trimmed V and J ends, which lost 6 bases and 9 bases, there was a span of 9 bases. CDR3 region: CASRQGLEQFF. CDR3 nucleotide sequence: TGTGCCAGCAGACAGGGCCTTGAGCAGTTCTTC.

V usage is TRBV27 and J usage is TRBJ2-5; weak D call: TRBD1 (5 bases). The J call may be in error: the DNA end matches TRBJ2-1 better. Germline assignment: CDR1 MNHEY and CDR2 SMNVEV (reference sequence). The CDR3 consists of 14 residues. CDR3 sequence: CASSLSIRAHEQFF. CDR3 nucleotide sequence: TGTGCCAGCAGTTTATCGATCAGGGCCCATGAGCAGTTCTTC.

The J gene is TRBJ2-5, the V gene TRBV12-3 or TRBV12-4, with 7 nucleotides matching TRBD2. CDR3 size: 14 residues. Unmatched junction bases numbered 12, after V lost 7 bases and J lost 7 bases. In DNA form, the CDR3 reads TGTGCCAGCAAACGATCAAGCGGGACCGCGACCCAGTACTTC. Its translation is CASKRSSGTATQYF.

V usage is TRBV5-6 and J usage is TRBJ2-4; TRBD1 or TRBD2 may be the D gene (6 bases each). Germline values: CDR1 SGHDT, CDR2 YYEEEE. With 4 bases removed from V and 6 bases from J, the gap between germline ends came to 17 bases. The CDR3 loop spans 15 amino acids. The CDR3 DNA reads as TGTGCCAGCAGCGTACGGGGGCCCCCTGGAAACATTCAGTACTTC. Translation gives CASSVRGPPGNIQYF.

The chain couples TRBV5-1 to TRBJ1-1, with D unclear. V was cut by 0 bases and J by 5 bases, with 14 bases left in between. The CDR3 has 15 residues. The germline V gene has CDR1 SGHRS and CDR2 YFSETQ. The CDR3 region is CASSLATSSQTEAFF. In nucleotides, the CDR3 is TGCGCCAGCAGCTTGGCCACGAGTTCACAAACTGAAGCTTTCTTT.